This T cell receptor (beta chain) was captured in a study of cytomegalovirus exposure and HLA in healthy donors. The CDR3 sequence is 13 residues long. Trimming removed 1 base from V and 3 bases from J, with 6 bases in between. Germline V gene lookup returns CDR1 LNHNV and CDR2 YYDKDF (reference sequence). It was with 60 Vbeta and 13 Jbeta primers that the PCR ran. Only in-frame clones appear in the TCRdb table, and some are missing; sequencing was by immunoSEQ multiplex PCR. Among more than 150,000 clones listed, more than 75% were seen once. The clonotype originates from a woman in her twenties or thirties in good health and CMV-seropositive. V and J are TRBV15 and TRBJ2-5, with D tentatively TRBD1 (6 bases). The sequenced material came from PBMCs. The DNA for the CDR3 is TGTGCCACCAGCAGAGGGACAGAAGAGACCCAGTACTTC. Amino acid sequence: CATSRGTEETQYF.